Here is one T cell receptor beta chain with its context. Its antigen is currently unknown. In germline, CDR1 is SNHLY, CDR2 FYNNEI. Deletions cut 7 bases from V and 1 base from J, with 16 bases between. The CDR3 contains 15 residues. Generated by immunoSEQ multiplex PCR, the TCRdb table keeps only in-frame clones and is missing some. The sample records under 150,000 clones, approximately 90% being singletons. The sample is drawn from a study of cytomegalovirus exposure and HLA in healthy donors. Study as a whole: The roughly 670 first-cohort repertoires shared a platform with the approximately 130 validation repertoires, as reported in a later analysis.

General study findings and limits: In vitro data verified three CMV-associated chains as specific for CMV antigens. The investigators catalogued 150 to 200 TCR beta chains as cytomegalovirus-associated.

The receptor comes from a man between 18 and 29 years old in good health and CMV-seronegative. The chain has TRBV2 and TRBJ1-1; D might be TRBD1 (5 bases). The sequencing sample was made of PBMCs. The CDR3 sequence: CASTSQGRSNTEAFF. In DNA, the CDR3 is TGTGCCAGCACGTCTCAGGGCAGGTCGAACACTGAAGCTTTCTTT.